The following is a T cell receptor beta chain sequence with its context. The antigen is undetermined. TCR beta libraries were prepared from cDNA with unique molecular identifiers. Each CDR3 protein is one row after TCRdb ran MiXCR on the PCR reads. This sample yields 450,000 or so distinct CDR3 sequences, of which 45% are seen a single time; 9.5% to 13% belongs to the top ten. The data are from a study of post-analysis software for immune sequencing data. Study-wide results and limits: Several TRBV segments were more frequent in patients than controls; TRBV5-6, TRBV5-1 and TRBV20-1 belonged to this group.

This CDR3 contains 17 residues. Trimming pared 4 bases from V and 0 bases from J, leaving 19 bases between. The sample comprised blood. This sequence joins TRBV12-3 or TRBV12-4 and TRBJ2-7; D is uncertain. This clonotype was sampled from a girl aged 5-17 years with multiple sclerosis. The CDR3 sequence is CASSSRNRRPSSYEQYF. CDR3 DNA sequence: TGTGCCAGCAGTTCCCGAAACCGGCGCCCCAGCTCCTACGAGCAGTACTTC.